Presented here are 3 T cell receptor beta chains from one specimen sequenced in a study of early T cells in non-severe SARS-CoV-2 infection. TCRdb re-derived calls from the 5' RACE reads in MiXCR, one entry per CDR3 protein. Of more than 90,000 distinct CDR3 sequences listed, approximately 13% are singletons. The material sequenced was whole blood. Source of these receptors: an adult who was a healthcare worker with PCR-confirmed SARS-CoV-2 infection or an uninfected control (not recorded which).

In this sample, this clonotype turned up a few times. The gene calls are TRBV25-1 and TRBJ2-7, with TRBD2 as a possible D gene (5 bases). The CDR3 sequence is 12 residues long. The ends were cut back, 4 bases at V and 6 bases at J, with 10 bases in the middle. Germline V gives CDR1 MGHDK, CDR2 SYGVNS. This CDR3 is CASSVGAGEQYF. The DNA of the CDR3 is TGTGCCAGCAGTGTGGGTGCGGGCGAGCAGTACTTC.

This clonotype appeared many times. V and J are TRBV4-2 and TRBJ2-3; 10 bases align to TRBD2. The CDR3 consists of 16 residues. Trimming at V came to 0 bases and at J to 7 bases, leaving 7 bases not matched to a gene. Germline CDR1 LGHNA, CDR2 YNFKEQ. The CDR3 loop is CASSQDMASGGNTQYF. For the CDR3, the DNA is TGTGCCAGCAGCCAAGATATGGCTAGCGGGGGAAATACGCAGTATTTT.

Written as DNA, the CDR3 is TGTGCCAGCAGCGTATATAAGTTCAAAACTAGCACAGATACGCAGTATTTT. Its protein is CASSVYKFKTSTDTQYF. The chain joins TRBV9 to TRBJ2-3; D uncertain. V was pared by 1 base and J by 0 bases, with 15 bases between. In germline, CDR1 is SGDLS, CDR2 YYNGEE. The CDR3 runs 17 residues. The full variable domain, completed using reference TRBV9 and TRBJ2-3, is DSGVTQTPKHLITATGQRVTLRCSPRSGDLSVYWYQQSLDQGLQFLIQYYNGEERAKGNILERFSAQQFPDLHSELNLSSLELGDSALYFCASSVYKFKTSTDTQYFGPGTRLTVL.